The clone carrying this T cell receptor beta chain was picked up many times. The antigen is unknown. The V end lost 1 base, the J end lost 3 bases, and 13 bases lay between the germline ends. Germline assignment: CDR1 MGHRA and CDR2 YSYEKL. The CDR3 is 15 residues long. The sample belongs to a study of T cells in Graves' hyperthyroidism and ophthalmopathy. Study as a whole: Peripheral blood was acquired at first diagnosis, ahead of any therapy whatsoever. Findings and caveats of the study: Researchers found most expanded thyroid clonotypes above 0.001 in blood as well.

Authors of the study amplified TCR beta CDR3 regions from RNA transcripts. Carried out on the TCR CDR3, a first-round RT-PCR used the HTBI primer set. Each CDR3 protein is one row after TCRdb ran MiXCR on the multiplex PCR reads. The sample yields about 92,000 distinct CDR3 sequences, roughly half seen once. The TCR comes from a middle-aged woman with Graves' hyperthyroidism. The sequencing sample was made of blood. The J gene is TRBJ2-7, the V gene TRBV4-1, with D uncertain. The CDR3, as DNA: TGCGCCAGCAGCCAAGTATGGGATATCTACTACGAGCAGTACTTC. As protein: CASSQVWDIYYEQYF.